The clone carrying this TCR beta chain was detected a few times. The target antigen is unknown. This sample stems from a study of T cell repertoires in cytomegalovirus infection. Study-wide context: HLA-C-restricted CMV epitopes, recently identified, and well-studied HLA-B-restricted ones were used by the study. Through public TCR beta signatures, both CMV infection and matching HLA type were indicated.

TCRdb fed the reads into MiXCR, producing one record per CDR3 protein. The data hold roughly 46,000 distinct CDR3 sequences, with roughly 18% observed a single time. General study findings and limits: Identification of carriers of CMV plus the relevant HLA was achieved through cumulative public TCR beta family frequency.

With 1 base removed from V and 4 bases from J, the gap between germline ends came to 5 bases. Germline V gene lookup returns CDR1 DFQATT and CDR2 SNEGSKA (reference sequence). CDR3 length: 12 residues. This receptor was obtained from a human donor in good health (CMV status not recorded). Some clones in this sample may be carry-over from other donors' samples. The chain joins TRBV20-1 to TRBJ1-5, with unresolved D. The sequencing here drew on CD8+ T cells from cultured PBMCs, taken from culture after CMV antigen stimulation. The CDR3 nucleotides read TGCAGTGCTAGAGGCTCGAATCAGCCCCAGCATTTT. Its protein product is CSARGSNQPQHF.